The 7 T cell receptor beta chains below were found in one sample sequenced in a study of T cell changes during pregnancy in multiple sclerosis. Clones were read by immunoSEQ multiplex PCR, and TCRdb kept only the in-frame ones, dropping some. The repertoire includes about 73,000 clones, over 80% of them detected once, and 2.5% to 3% sits in the top ten. The specimen comprised peripheral blood, sampled in the third trimester of pregnancy. The receptors were sampled from a female donor in good health, enrolled as a control in a pregnancy study.

V gene TRBV19 combines with J gene TRBJ2-3; a possible D gene is TRBD1 (5 bases). The CDR3 has 14 amino acids. Germline V CDR1 and CDR2: LNHDA, SQIVND (reference sequence). V was trimmed by 1 base and J by 10 bases, leaving 15 bases between them. The CDR3 region has the DNA TGTGCCAGTAGTATAGGTGCAGGGATCAGGTCGCAGTATTTT. This codes for CASSIGAGIRSQYF. The complete variable domain, with remaining parts taken from reference TRBV19 and TRBJ2-3, reads DGGITQSPKYLFRKEGQNVTLSCEQNLNHDAMYWYRQDPGQGLRLIYYSQIVNDFQKGDIAEGYSVSREKKESFPLTVTSAQKNPTAFYLCASSIGAGIRSQYFGPGTRLTVL.

By sample fraction, this clone is medium-sized. CDR3: CASSKDPTSTDTQYF. As DNA, the CDR3 is TGTGCCAGCAGCAAAGATCCGACTAGCACAGATACGCAGTATTTT. This chain connects TRBV21-1 to TRBJ2-3; the DNA was not used to check the table's D call, TRBD2. TRBV21-1 is marked as a pseudogene. This CDR3 region has 15 residues.

The V gene is TRBV2, the J gene TRBJ2-7, with 9 positions matching TRBD1. Germline CDR1 reads SNHLY; CDR2 reads FYNNEI. CDR3 length equals 19 residues. The V and J ends lost 1 base and 2 bases, in that order; junction bases with no gene match: 15. In nucleotides, the CDR3 is TGTGCCAGCAGTGAAGACAAGACAGGGGGTGTACAGAGGCCCTACGAGCAGTACTTC. Translation: CASSEDKTGGVQRPYEQYF.

This clone was seen ten or more times. The chain has TRBV6-4 and TRBJ2-3; D is possibly TRBD1 (6 bases). V was cut by 3 bases and J by 2 bases, with 6 bases left in between. Germline CDR1 reads MRHNA; CDR2 reads SNTAGT. This CDR3 region has 13 residues. CDR3 region: CASSEGATDTQYF. The CDR3 DNA sequence: TGTGCCAGCAGTGAGGGGGCCACAGATACGCAGTATTTT.

The CDR3 DNA reads TGTGCCACCAACCCGGGAGGGGAAAACACAGATACGCAGTATTTT. It is translated as CATNPGGENTDTQYF. The chain uses TRBV15 and TRBJ2-3, with 8 bases aligning to TRBD2. This CDR3 comprises 15 residues. Germline CDR1 LNHNV, CDR2 YYDKDF (reference sequence). V lost 7 bases to trimming and J lost 2 bases; unmatched junction nucleotides: 8.

The chain combines TRBV9 with TRBJ2-3, with D possibly being TRBD2 (6 bases). Trimming left V 8 bases short and J 2 bases short, with 12 bases between. The CDR3 is 13 amino acids. Per the germline V gene, CDR1 is SGDLS and CDR2 is YYNGEE. For the CDR3, the DNA is TGTGCCAGTGGAGGGGCAACCACAGATACGCAGTATTTT. Amino acid sequence: CASGGATTDTQYF.

The genes are TRBV5-1 and TRBJ1-3; unclear D gene. The V end was cut by 4 bases, the J end by 15 bases, with 20 bases between. The CDR3 runs to 13 residues. Germline CDR1 and CDR2: SGHRS and YFSETQ. The CDR3 loop reads CASSPPERTPEYF. The CDR3 nucleotides read TGCGCCAGCAGCCCCCCCGAACGGACTCCCGAATATTTT.